Below, 5 T cell receptor beta chains from the same sample are listed, as sequenced in a study of T cells in Graves' hyperthyroidism and ophthalmopathy. Authors of the study amplified TCR beta CDR3 regions from RNA transcripts. First-round RT-PCR targeting the TCR CDR3 was performed with the HTBI primer set. TCRdb reprocessed the multiplex PCR reads with MiXCR, giving one entry per CDR3 protein. The profile shows some 440,000 distinct CDR3 sequences, 15% to 19% of them singletons. The specimen sequenced was blood. These receptors were collected from a woman aged 18-29 years with Graves' hyperthyroidism.

This clonotype has at least ten counts. The chain couples TRBV2 to TRBJ2-2; D ambiguous. V dropped 3 bases and J dropped 0 bases, with 8 bases sitting between them. The CDR3 has 15 residues. Looked up from germline, CDR1 is SNHLY and CDR2 is FYNNEI. CDR3 sequence reads: CASSEVFTNTGELFF. In DNA, the CDR3 is TGTGCCAGCAGTGAGGTCTTTACGAACACCGGGGAGCTGTTTTTT.

The chain couples TRBV4-2 to TRBJ1-4; a possible D gene is TRBD1 (6 bases). This CDR3 region has 15 residues. The germline V gene has CDR1 LGHNA and CDR2 YNFKEQ. Trimming removed 0 bases at V and 8 bases at J, with 13 bases between. The CDR3 region has the DNA TGTGCCAGCAGCCAAGATGTGGGGGCTGGGGAAAAACTGTTTTTT. It is translated as CASSQDVGAGEKLFF.

The chain carries TRBV3-1 and TRBJ2-5, with TRBD2 as a possible D gene (6 bases). CDR1 is LGHDT, CDR2 YNNKEL, per germline (reference sequence). V was shortened by 2 bases and J by 3 bases, with 13 bases between the two germline ends. The length of the CDR3 is 15 residues. CDR3 region: CASSQSGGVKETQYF. The CDR3, as DNA: TGTGCCAGCAGCCAATCAGGAGGGGTTAAAGAGACCCAGTACTTC.

This clonotype was counted ten times or more. The chain links TRBV3-1 to TRBJ2-3; D might be TRBD2 (5 bases). The CDR3 consists of 14 residues. In germline, CDR1 is LGHDT, CDR2 YNNKEL (reference sequence). Trimming removed 6 bases at V and 0 bases at J, with 10 bases between. CDR3 sequence: CASSLSGSTDTQYF. The CDR3 DNA is TGTGCCAGCAGTTTAAGCGGTAGCACAGATACGCAGTATTTT.

This clonotype was found a few times. The chain carries TRBV6-5 and TRBJ1-2; D is unresolved. Germline V gene lookup returns CDR1 MNHEY and CDR2 SVGAGI. Trimming removed 4 bases from V and 0 bases from J, with 12 bases in between. The CDR3 is 15 amino acids. The CDR3 nucleotides are TGTGCCAGCAGTTTTACCCTTCAGGCTAACTATGGCTACACCTTC. This sequence encodes CASSFTLQANYGYTF.